This T cell receptor beta chain was captured in a study of OX40 agonist ivuxolimab in advanced cancers. Background on the whole study: Ivuxolimab was a fully human IgG2 agonistic monoclonal antibody targeting the costimulatory receptor OX40 (CD134). In the dose-escalation cohort, about four fifths of patients were male, and the mean age was roughly 60 years with a range of roughly 23 to 79. The purpose of peripheral TCRbeta sequencing was to test whether ivuxolimab changed TCR sequence diversity and led to clonal T-cell expansion. Intravenous ivuxolimab was administered to patients every 2 weeks at six dose levels: 0.01, 0.1, 0.3, 1.5, 3 and 10 mg/kg. The paper describes the monotherapy dose-escalation part (N ≈ 50 patients) of the phase I trial of ivuxolimab. Of the roughly 52 dose-escalation patients, hepatocellular carcinoma was present in around 20, melanoma in approximately 15, renal cell carcinoma in 9 and head and neck cancer in 9. Prior anti-PD-1, anti-PD-L1 or anti-CTLA-4 therapy was permitted, and checkpoint inhibitors had been received by 40% to 50% of dose-escalation patients. Partial responses occurred in three dose-escalation patients: two with cutaneous melanoma and one with hepatocellular carcinoma. The full study reports these points: Low levels of normalized T-cell clonal expansion were also seen in some patients who did not respond. After ivuxolimab, more expanded clones were found on average in CD8+ T cells than in CD4+ T cells. In partial responders in the 0.1-3.0 mg/kg groups, normalized peripheral clonal expansion was found to be among the lowest, especially among CD8+ T cells. At doses from 0.1 to 3.0 mg/kg, clonal expansion was seen in both CD4+ and CD8+ blood T cells between baseline and week 6. The antigen specificity of the peripheral T cells that underwent clonal expansion was not determined.

The trial excluded patients who had a history of autoimmune disease or were on systemic immunosuppression. Peripheral blood for TCR sequencing was collected from all dose cohorts at baseline, on cycle 4 day 1, and on cycle 7 day 1. Samples were obtained from an open-label, multicenter, first-in-human phase I dose-escalation trial of ivuxolimab. Adults with locally advanced or metastatic melanoma, renal cell carcinoma, hepatocellular carcinoma or head and neck squamous cell carcinoma were enrolled in the trial. CD4+ and CD8+ T cells were sorted separately from peripheral blood before TCR sequencing. V is shortened by 0 bases, J by 10 bases, and the region joining them spans 20 bases. The germline V gene sets CDR1 to SGDLS and CDR2 to YYNGEE. Including the terminal cysteine and phenylalanine, the CDR3 comprises 16 residues. Only CDR3 DNA is held: 48 bases, read in frame from base 1. In regard to this clone: Its specific antigen is unknown. There are no base qualities to consult, and no much larger clone falls within one base.

For sequencing of the TCRbeta CDR3 region, genomic DNA was extracted from the sorted cells. The immunoSEQ Assay was used for sequencing of TCRbeta CDR3 regions. The table was pulled from immuneACCESS by TCRdb, which kept in-frame rearrangements only. Such tables lose some clones; where checked, under half of the loss comes from unresolved V genes, and the rest has no known cause. The sample table records around 21,000 clones; 75% to 85% of these occur just once. 20% of the sample belongs to the ten largest clones. The source was CD4+ or CD8+ T cells sorted from blood, collected in a trial of the OX40 agonist ivuxolimab. The clonotype comes from an adult with an advanced solid tumor such as melanoma, head and neck, liver or kidney cancer. The V and J segments used are TRBV9 and TRBJ2-1, with the D gene possibly TRBD1 or TRBD2, each one fitting 5 bases. Read as DNA, the sequence is TGTGCCAGCAGCGTAGGGGGCAGCGGCCTGGTAGGGGAGCAGTTCTTC. Its translation is CASSVGGSGLVGEQFF. With the portions outside the CDR3 filled from the reference TRBV9 and TRBJ2-1 genes, the complete variable region becomes DSGVTQTPKHLITATGQRVTLRCSPRSGDLSVYWYQQSLDQGLQFLIQYYNGEERAKGNILERFSAQQFPDLHSELNLSSLELGDSALYFCASSVGGSGLVGEQFFGPGTRLTVL.